The T cell receptor beta chain described here comes from a study of T cells in localized non-small cell lung cancer. Of note for this clone: Its antigen is still unknown.

Germline V gene data show CDR1 as SGHTA and CDR2 as FQGNSA. V shed 10 bases and J 2 bases; nucleotides not matched to a gene: 11. The CDR3 has 15 amino acids. Broader study findings: Longer overall survival associated with higher blood T cell density; shorter survival with higher adjacent-lung clonality. Multi-region tumor sequencing was not done, so intratumor heterogeneity could not be excluded. Median around 62 top-100 tumor clones were shared with paired adjacent lung.

The table came from immunoSEQ multiplex PCR; TCRdb's copy has only in-frame clones and leaves some out. The table has more than 100,000 clones, 89% seen once. This clonotype was obtained from a female donor aged 60 or older with stage I lung adenocarcinoma. The material sequenced was peripheral blood, taken before any cancer treatment. The V gene is TRBV7-2, the J gene TRBJ2-5, with 9 bases matching TRBD2. The CDR3 reads CATENWGLAQETQYF. CDR3 in DNA: TGTGCCACCGAAAATTGGGGACTAGCACAAGAGACCCAGTACTTC.